The text below deals with one T cell receptor (beta chain). This record belongs to a study of spatial heterogeneity in lung cancer. TCRdb independently ran MiXCR on the 5' RACE reads; one entry per CDR3 protein. The data show roughly 10,000 distinct CDR3 sequences, under 6.5% seen once. Time point defined: sample taken at primary tumor resection. Germline V gene data show CDR1 as SGHAT and CDR2 as FQNNGV. The CDR3 consists of 14 residues. Trimming pared 5 bases from V and 2 bases from J, leaving 10 bases between. This clonotype was sampled from a male donor with early-stage non-small cell lung cancer. The V and J genes are TRBV11-2 and TRBJ2-1; D gene ambiguous. Here the sequenced sample was PBMCs, taken at surgery. The CDR3 reads CASSPFDPYNEQFF. In nucleotides, the CDR3 is TGTGCCAGCAGCCCCTTTGACCCCTACAATGAGCAGTTCTTC. Together with reference TRBV11-2 and TRBJ2-1, the CDR3 gives the full variable domain: EAGVAQSPRYKIIEKRQSVAFWCNPISGHATLYWYQQILGQGPKLLIQFQNNGVVDDSQLPKDRFSAERLKGVDSTLKIQPAKLEDSAVYLCASSPFDPYNEQFFGPGTRLTVL.